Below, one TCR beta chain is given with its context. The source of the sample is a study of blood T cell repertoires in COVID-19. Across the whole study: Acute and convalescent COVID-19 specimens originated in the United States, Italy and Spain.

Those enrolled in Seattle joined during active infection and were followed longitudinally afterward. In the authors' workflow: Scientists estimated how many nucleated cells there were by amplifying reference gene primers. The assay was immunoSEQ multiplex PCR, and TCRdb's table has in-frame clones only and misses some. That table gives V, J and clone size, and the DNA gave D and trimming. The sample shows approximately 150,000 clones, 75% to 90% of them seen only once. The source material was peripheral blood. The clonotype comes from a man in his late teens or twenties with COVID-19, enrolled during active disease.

The CDR3 is CASTPELTSEAFF. The CDR3 DNA reads TGTGCCAGTACTCCGGAACTAACATCTGAAGCTTTCTTT. The rearrangement links TRBV19 to TRBJ1-1; D unresolved. Germline assignment: CDR1 LNHDA and CDR2 SQIVND (reference sequence). The CDR3 loop spans 13 amino acids. V was pared by 7 bases and J by 6 bases, with 15 bases between.